The 16 T cell receptor beta chains given below trace back to one sample, sequenced in a study of beta chain features in type 1 diabetes. Overall study results and limits: Moderately but significantly shorter TCRB CDR3s were found in Type 1 diabetes patients in all four CD4+ subsets.

Of the isolated RNA, all was reverse transcribed, and so the sequenced material was expressed TCRB transcripts. The method was immunoSEQ multiplex PCR; TCRdb's version includes in-frame clones alone and lacks a portion of them. The data show over 650,000 clones, with about an eighth seen just once and around 0.04% held by the top ten. Their antigens remain unidentified. Sequenced sample: naive CD4+ T cells from blood. The receptors stem from a man between 18 and 29 years old with type 1 diabetes.

The V gene is TRBV9, the J gene TRBJ2-3; 8 bases map to TRBD1. Per germline, CDR1 SGDLS and CDR2 YYNGEE. The CDR3 contains 15 residues. The trim removed 3 bases at V and 6 bases at J, leaving 9 bases unmatched. The DNA of the CDR3 is TGTGCCAGCAGCGGGACAGGGATATCTCTGGATACGCAGTATTTT. Translating it yields CASSGTGISLDTQYF.

This clone has more than one count but fewer than ten. The chain carries TRBV30 and TRBJ2-1; D may correspond to TRBD1 or TRBD2 (6 bases each). The CDR3 loop spans 11 amino acids. The V end was cut by 0 bases, the J end by 14 bases, with 11 bases between. Germline V lookup: CDR1 GTSNPN, CDR2 SVGIG (reference sequence). CDR3 sequence: CAWSVGGTEFF. For the CDR3, the DNA is TGTGCCTGGAGTGTAGGGGGGACGGAGTTCTTC.

The V gene is TRBV5-1, the J gene TRBJ1-1; D call uncertain. The germline gives CDR1 SGHRS, CDR2 YFSETQ. Between the trimmed V and J ends, which lost 0 bases and 3 bases, there was a span of 12 bases. The CDR3 spans 15 residues. This CDR3 reads CASSLGTVMDTEAFF. The CDR3 nucleotides read TGCGCCAGCAGCTTGGGGACGGTGATGGACACTGAAGCTTTCTTT.

This chain uses TRBV5-1 with TRBJ2-6; maybe TRBD1 (5 bases). The V and J ends lost 7 bases and 2 bases respectively, with 25 bases between them. Looked up from germline, CDR1 is SGHRS and CDR2 is YFSETQ. The CDR3 runs 19 residues. CDR3: CASSVFIGEVQAGANVLTF. The CDR3 DNA sequence: TGCGCCAGCTCCGTTTTTATAGGGGAAGTACAAGCTGGGGCCAACGTCCTGACTTTC.

This clone was counted between two and nine times. The rearrangement uses TRBV7-9 and TRBJ1-2; TRBD1 might be the D (6 bases). V was cut by 3 bases and J by 8 bases, with 16 bases left in between. This CDR3 contains 14 residues. Germline V gene sequence: CDR1 SEHNR, CDR2 FQNEAQ (reference sequence). CDR3 DNA: TGTGCCAGCAGCTTGTCCTCAGGGGAATACGGCTACACCTTC. Translating it yields CASSLSSGEYGYTF.

The genes are TRBV5-1 and TRBJ2-2; TRBD2 matches 11 bases. The CDR3 consists of 18 residues. Germline V gene data show CDR1 as SGHRS and CDR2 as YFSETQ. With V trimmed by 1 base and J by 5 bases, 10 bases remained unmatched. CDR3 coding DNA: TGCGCCAGCAGCTTGCTCGCCACTAGCGGGAGTCGGACCGGGGAGCTGTTTTTT. Encoded protein: CASSLLATSGSRTGELFF.

In its sample, this clone was seen a few times. This chain uses TRBV9 with TRBJ2-3; D might be TRBD1 or TRBD2, each matching 6 bases. The germline V and J ends were trimmed by 4 bases and 3 bases, with 21 bases remaining between them. Germline-derived CDR1 and CDR2 are SGDLS and YYNGEE. The CDR3 totals 17 residues. CDR3 sequence reads: CASSSRTPGATTDTQYF. The CDR3 region has the DNA TGTGCCAGCAGCTCCCGGACCCCGGGGGCCACTACAGATACGCAGTATTTT. The full variable domain, rest sourced from reference TRBV9 and TRBJ2-3, is DSGVTQTPKHLITATGQRVTLRCSPRSGDLSVYWYQQSLDQGLQFLIQYYNGEERAKGNILERFSAQQFPDLHSELNLSSLELGDSALYFCASSSRTPGATTDTQYFGPGTRLTVL.

The chain joins TRBV7-2 to TRBJ2-1; D unresolved. Per the germline V gene, CDR1 is SGHTA and CDR2 is FQGNSA. The CDR3 is made up of 14 amino acids. The V end lost 5 bases, the J end lost 8 bases, and 16 bases lay between the germline ends. CDR3: CASSPRGQWHEQFF. The DNA for the CDR3 is TGTGCCAGCAGCCCCAGAGGCCAGTGGCATGAGCAGTTCTTC.

Comment on this clone: Other DNA sequences within the sample encode an identical CDR3. The chain employs TRBV20-1 and TRBJ2-1; D not resolved. Germline V lookup: CDR1 DFQATT, CDR2 SNEGSKA (reference sequence). This CDR3 region has 11 residues. V shed 2 bases and J shed 1 base, with 0 bases lying between them. The CDR3 sequence: CSARSYNEQFF. In DNA form, the CDR3 reads TGCAGTGCTAGATCCTACAATGAGCAGTTCTTC.

In this sample, this clone turned up a few times. The chain uses TRBV5-4 and TRBJ1-2; a weak D match, TRBD1 (5 bases). The CDR3 consists of 15 residues. CDR1 is SGHNT, CDR2 YYREEE, per germline (reference sequence). Deletions cut 4 bases from V and 4 bases from J, with 17 bases between. The CDR3 spells CASSPPATEVYGYTF. The CDR3, as DNA: TGTGCCAGCAGCCCCCCCGCGACAGAAGTCTATGGCTACACCTTC.

This chain uses TRBV7-8 with TRBJ2-5; D may correspond to TRBD1 or TRBD2 (6 bases each). The V end lost 5 bases, the J end lost 4 bases, and 14 bases lay between the germline ends. Per the germline V gene, CDR1 is SGHVS and CDR2 is FQNEAQ. This CDR3 spans 14 amino acids. The CDR3 DNA sequence: TGTGCCAGCAGCCTAACGGGGGCGGGAGAGACCCAGTACTTC. Protein: CASSLTGAGETQYF.

The V and J genes are TRBV7-2 and TRBJ2-4; D is undetermined. Per germline, CDR1 SGHTA and CDR2 FQGNSA. V was pared by 4 bases and J by 8 bases, with 9 bases between. The CDR3 has 12 residues. Here the CDR3 DNA reads TGTGCCAGCAGCTCCCCATCCGACATTCAGTACTTC. Translated, it gives CASSSPSDIQYF.

This clone has a handful of counts. This chain links TRBV27 with TRBJ1-1; possible D gene TRBD1, 5 bases. The CDR3 is 15 amino acids. CDR1 and CDR2 from the germline V gene are MNHEY and SMNVEV (reference sequence). Trimming pared 8 bases from V and 3 bases from J, leaving 19 bases between. CDR3 sequence: CASLRRSVGHTEAFF. As DNA, the CDR3 is TGTGCCAGCCTCCGTAGATCGGTGGGGCACACTGAAGCTTTCTTT.

The chain links TRBV28 to TRBJ2-7; D might be TRBD1 (5 bases). V lost 3 bases and J 3 bases, leaving 9 bases between the germline ends. Germline CDR1 MDHEN, CDR2 SYDVKM. The CDR3 is made up of 13 amino acids. CDR3 amino acids: CASSFQGVYEQYF. CDR3 DNA: TGTGCCAGCAGTTTTCAGGGCGTCTACGAGCAGTACTTC.

The chain links TRBV4-3 to TRBJ2-1; D is uncertain. Germline values: CDR1 LGHNA, CDR2 YSLEER. V lost 1 base and J 0 bases, leaving 13 bases between the germline ends. This CDR3 has 17 amino acids. In DNA form, the CDR3 reads TGCGCCAGCAGCCAAGGGGGATACTTCAGCTCCTACAATGAGCAGTTCTTC. This codes for CASSQGGYFSSYNEQFF.

This clone has a handful of counts. The chain combines TRBV7-8 with TRBJ1-2; the D gene is possibly TRBD1 (6 bases). The germline V gene encodes CDR1 SGHVS and CDR2 FQNEAQ. This CDR3 spans 14 amino acids. Deletions cut 5 bases from V and 8 bases from J, with 18 bases between. The CDR3 loop is CASSRQDSAEGYTF. The CDR3 DNA reads as TGTGCCAGCAGCAGACAGGATTCTGCTGAGGGCTACACCTTC. The full variable domain, in which reference TRBV7-8 and TRBJ1-2 provide the parts outside the CDR3, is GAGVSQSPRYKVAKRGQDVALRCDPISGHVSLFWYQQALGQGPEFLTYFQNEAQLDKSGLPSDRFFAERPEGSVSTLKIQRTQQEDSAVYLCASSRQDSAEGYTFGSGTRLTVV.